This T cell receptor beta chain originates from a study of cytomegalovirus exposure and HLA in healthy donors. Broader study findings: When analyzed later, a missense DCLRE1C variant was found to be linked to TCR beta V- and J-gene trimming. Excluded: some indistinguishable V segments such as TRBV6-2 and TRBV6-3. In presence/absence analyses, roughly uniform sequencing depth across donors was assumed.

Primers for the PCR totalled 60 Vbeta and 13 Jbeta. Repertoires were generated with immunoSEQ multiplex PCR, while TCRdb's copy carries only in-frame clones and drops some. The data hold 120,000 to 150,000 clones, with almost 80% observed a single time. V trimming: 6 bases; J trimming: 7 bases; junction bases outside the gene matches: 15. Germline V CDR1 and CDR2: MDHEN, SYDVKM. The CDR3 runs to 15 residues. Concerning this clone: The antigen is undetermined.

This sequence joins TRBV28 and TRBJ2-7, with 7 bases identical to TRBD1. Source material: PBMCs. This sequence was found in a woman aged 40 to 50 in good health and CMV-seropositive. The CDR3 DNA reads TGTGCCAGCAGCTCCCCTACAGGACAGGTGAGGGAGCAGTACTTC. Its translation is CASSSPTGQVREQYF.